This T cell receptor (beta chain) stems from a study of cytomegalovirus exposure and HLA in healthy donors. Primers: 60 Vbeta forward and 13 Jbeta reverse. Clones were sequenced by immunoSEQ multiplex PCR, and TCRdb holds only the in-frame ones, with some missing. Of 160,000 or so clones listed, 60% to 85% were seen once; the top ten hold 5% to 7%. CDR1 SGDLS and CDR2 YYNGEE come from the germline V gene. The CDR3 contains 14 residues. Remarks on this clone: The target antigen is unknown.

Study findings and constraints: When a later analysis compared HLA-associated TCR beta chains with equally common others, the HLA-associated chains turned out to be more clonally expanded and to have lower generation probabilities.

The source of this sequence is a man aged 40-55 years in good health and CMV-seronegative. Sequenced sample: PBMCs. V usage is TRBV9 and J usage is TRBJ2-5; possible D gene TRBD1, 8 bases. The J call is in doubt because the DNA end fits TRBJ2-7 better. This CDR3 reads CASSVATGGDEQYF. The DNA for the CDR3 is TGTGCCAGCAGCGTAGCTACAGGGGGGGACGAGCAGTACTTC.